This is a list of T cell receptor beta chains from one sample in a study of T cell responses to AZD1222 COVID-19 vaccine. The method was immunoSEQ multiplex PCR; TCRdb's version includes in-frame clones alone and lacks a portion of them. The table shows roughly 180,000 clones, with around 87% occurring only once. The starting material was peripheral blood, obtained on day 0 of AZD1222 vaccination. These receptor sequences come from an adult in good health. CDR3s include the opening cysteine and the closing phenylalanine or tryptophan. D genes are given only for firm matches. Part of the rows lack a size; the others show once, few, many or a class for expanded clones.

NA	TRBV27	TRBJ2-7	NA	TGTGCCAGCAGTTTCTCGAGCGACTCCTACGAGCAGTACTTC	CASSFSSDSYEQYF
NA	TRBV27	TRBJ2-5	NA	TGTGCCAGCAGTTTTTATGGGGAGACCCAGTACTTC	CASSFYGETQYF
NA	TRBV6-5	TRBJ1-2	once	TGTGCCAGCACCGTGGGGCGATCTAACTATGGCTACACCTTC	CASTVGRSNYGYTF
NA	TRBV6-5	TRBJ2-5	NA	TGTGCCAGCAGTTACTCCCAGATACAAGAGACCCAGTACTTC	CASSYSQIQETQYF
NA	TRBV19	TRBJ1-5	NA	TGTGCCACAAAGCCGGATTCCGGATACAATCAGCCCCAGCATTTT	CATKPDSGYNQPQHF
NA	TRBV30	TRBJ2-2	NA	TGTGCCTGGAGTTTTTTATCAGCCGACACCGGGGAGCTGTTTTTT	CAWSFLSADTGELFF
NA	TRBV29-1	TRBJ1-1	NA	TGCAGCGTCCAAGGACGGCTGAACACTGAAGCTTTCTTT	CSVQGRLNTEAFF
NA	TRBV7-2	TRBJ1-1	NA	TGTGCCAGCAGCCTAACCGGGAGGCGAGCGGACACTGAAGCTTTCTTT	CASSLTGRRADTEAFF
TRBD1	TRBV6-5	TRBJ2-5	NA	TGTGCCAGCAGGACAGGGTATACCAGGACCCAGTACTTC	CASRTGYTRTQYF
NA	TRBV4-1	TRBJ2-2	NA	TGCGCCAGCAGACACCAATTGGACCCGTCCCGGGAGCTGTTTTTT	CASRHQLDPSRELFF
NA	TRBV5-1	TRBJ2-7	NA	TGCGCCAGCAATTTGGACACCTTAAGCTACGAGCAGTACTTC	CASNLDTLSYEQYF